This T cell receptor beta chain came from a study of control samples from healthy donors and cancer patients. Within the sample, this clone is medium-sized. The table came from immunoSEQ multiplex PCR; TCRdb's copy has only in-frame clones and leaves some out. The table shows about 100,000 clones, with roughly 92% occurring only once. V shed 0 bases and J shed 4 bases, with 9 bases lying between them. Germline CDR1 reads KGHSY; CDR2 reads FQNENV. The CDR3 runs 14 residues. The TCR originated in a human donor in good health. The donor label of this sample is uncertain. The chain has TRBV16 and TRBJ1-2; D is possibly TRBD1 (5 bases). Material: blood. CDR3 in amino acids: CASSQSQGPYGYTF. CDR3 bases: TGTGCCAGCAGCCAATCGCAGGGCCCCTATGGCTACACCTTC.